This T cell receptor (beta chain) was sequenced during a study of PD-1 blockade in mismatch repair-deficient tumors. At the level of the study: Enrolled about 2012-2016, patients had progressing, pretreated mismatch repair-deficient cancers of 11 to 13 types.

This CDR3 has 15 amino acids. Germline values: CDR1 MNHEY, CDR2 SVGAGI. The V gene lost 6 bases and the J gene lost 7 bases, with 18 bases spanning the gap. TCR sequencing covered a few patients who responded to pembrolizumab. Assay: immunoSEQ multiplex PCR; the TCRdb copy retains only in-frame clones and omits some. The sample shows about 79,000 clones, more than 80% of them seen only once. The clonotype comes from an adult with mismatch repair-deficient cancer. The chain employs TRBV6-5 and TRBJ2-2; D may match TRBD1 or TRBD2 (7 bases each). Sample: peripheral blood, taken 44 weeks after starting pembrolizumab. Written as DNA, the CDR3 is TGTGCCAGCAGCTTCGACAGGGAGGGGGTCGGGGAGCTGTTTTTT. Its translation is CASSFDREGVGELFF.